This T cell receptor beta chain was profiled in a study of cytomegalovirus exposure and HLA in healthy donors. Worth noting for this clone: Its antigen is currently unknown.

V lost 6 bases and J lost 8, with 10 bases in between. Germline CDR1 reads MRHNA; CDR2 reads SNTAGT. There are 11 residues in the CDR3. The study sampled nominally healthy donors, though unrecorded immune exposures were likely. Study-wide findings and caveats: A later analysis revealed that TCR association rates differed between HLA loci, peaking at DRB1 and bottoming out at HLA-C. Among CMV-associated TCR beta chains, most appeared HLA-restricted in a later analysis.

PCR was performed using 60 Vbeta and 13 Jbeta primers. Profiled with immunoSEQ multiplex PCR; TCRdb holds only in-frame clones, not every one. This repertoire shows 170,000 or so clones, just under 80% found once; its top ten account for 1%. The rearrangement uses TRBV6-4 and TRBJ1-2; possibly TRBD1 for D (5 bases). The sequenced material came from PBMCs. The source of this sequence is a woman aged 45 to 65 in good health and CMV-seropositive. The DNA for the CDR3 is TGTGCCAGCAGGGGACTGAAAGGCTACACCTTC. It codes for CASRGLKGYTF.